These 14 T cell receptor beta chains came from one sample sequenced in a study of cytomegalovirus exposure and HLA in healthy donors. Amplification used 60 Vbeta primers and 13 Jbeta primers. Here immunoSEQ multiplex PCR was the method, and the copy in TCRdb shows in-frame clones only, minus some. The sample yields about 67,000 clones, approximately 90% seen once. Sequencing was performed on PBMCs. Receptor source: a woman aged 25 to 45 in good health and CMV-seropositive.

This chain joins TRBV27 and TRBJ2-5, with 7 bases aligning to TRBD1. Germline V lookup: CDR1 MNHEY, CDR2 SMNVEV (reference sequence). V trimming: 1 base; J trimming: 1 base; junction bases outside the gene matches: 6. This CDR3 has 16 residues. The CDR3: CASSLYLDRVQETQYF. CDR3 nucleotide sequence: TGTGCCAGCAGTTTATACCTCGACAGGGTCCAAGAGACCCAGTACTTC.

This chain links TRBV27 with TRBJ1-2; weak D call: TRBD1 (5 bases). CDR1 and CDR2 from the germline V gene are MNHEY and SMNVEV (reference sequence). Trimming left V 2 bases short and J 4 bases short, with 11 bases between. The CDR3 is 14 amino acids. The CDR3 reads CASSLQGGFYGYTF. CDR3 nucleotides: TGTGCCAGCAGTTTACAGGGAGGGTTCTATGGCTACACCTTC.

This CDR3 is CASSLLVGREQFF. The CDR3 bases are TGTGCCAGCAGCTTACTCGTCGGGAGGGAGCAGTTCTTC. This chain uses TRBV7-7 with TRBJ2-1; 7 positions agree with TRBD2. CDR3 length: 13 amino acids. J gave up 10 bases and V 2 bases, and 5 bases lay outside the gene matches. The germline V gene encodes CDR1 SSHAT and CDR2 FNYEAQ (reference sequence).

This sequence joins TRBV2 and TRBJ2-4; TRBD1 matches at 12 bases. Germline V gene data show CDR1 as SNHLY and CDR2 as FYNNEI. The CDR3 length is 15 residues. The J segment lost 2 bases and the V segment lost 9 bases, leaving 5 bases of the junction unmatched. CDR3 sequence (DNA): TGTGCCAGTGCAGGGACAGGGGGCACCAAAAACATTCAGTACTTC. Translation: CASAGTGGTKNIQYF.

The V call is TRBV29-1, the J call TRBJ1-1; a weak D match, TRBD1 (6 bases). V was shortened by 8 bases and J by 4 bases, with 14 bases between the two germline ends. The CDR3 runs to 12 residues. The V gene's germline CDR1 is SQVTM and CDR2 ANQGSEA. CDR3 amino acids: CSSSTGRTEAFF. Here the CDR3 DNA reads TGCAGCTCCTCTACAGGGCGCACTGAAGCTTTCTTT.

The rearrangement uses TRBV4-1 and TRBJ2-1; D is unclear. The length of the CDR3 is 13 residues. Germline V gives CDR1 MGHRA, CDR2 YSYEKL. Trimming stripped 0 bases from V and 7 bases from J, with 7 bases between. CDR3 in DNA: TGCGCCAGCAGCCAAGATGACGGGAATGAGCAGTTCTTC. It yields the protein CASSQDDGNEQFF.

This clone was detected only once. The chain is built from TRBV25-1 and TRBJ1-1, with a possible D match to TRBD1 (5 bases). Germline V gene sequence: CDR1 MGHDK, CDR2 SYGVNS. The CDR3 has 14 amino acids. The germline V and J ends were trimmed by 4 bases and 1 base, with 10 bases remaining between them. CDR3 in amino acids: CASSGGTGNTEAFF. In DNA, the CDR3 is TGTGCCAGCAGTGGGGGTACAGGGAACACTGAAGCTTTCTTT.

The J gene is TRBJ1-3, the V gene TRBV5-1; D is unresolved. CDR1 and CDR2 (germline): SGHRS, YFSETQ. Trimming left V 1 base short and J 0 bases short, with 11 bases between. The CDR3 runs to 16 residues. The CDR3: CASSLSQSTSGNTIYF. The CDR3 nucleotides are TGCGCCAGCAGCTTGTCGCAGTCCACCTCTGGAAACACCATATATTTT.

This clone has only a few counts. This rearrangement joins TRBV5-6 to TRBJ2-4, with 10 nucleotides matching TRBD1. CDR1 is SGHDT, CDR2 YYEEEE, per germline. With 2 bases clipped from V and 2 bases from J, the junction kept 4 bases outside the gene matches. This CDR3 is built from 16 residues. CDR3 in amino acids: CASSFWTGGTKNIQYF. In nucleotides, the CDR3 is TGTGCCAGCAGCTTTTGGACAGGGGGGACCAAAAACATTCAGTACTTC.

This chain joins TRBV7-8 and TRBJ2-1, with 9 bases fitting TRBD2. This CDR3 has 16 residues. Germline loops: CDR1 SGHVS, CDR2 FQNEAQ. The junction had 14 bases not matched to a gene; V was cut back by 5 bases and J by 9 bases. The DNA for the CDR3 is TGTGCCAGCAGCGAAACCATAGCGGGAGTCACGGTTGAGCAGTTCTTC. Translating it yields CASSETIAGVTVEQFF.

The chain combines TRBV7-7 with TRBJ2-1; 8 nucleotides match TRBD1. V lost 5 bases to trimming and J lost 8 bases; unmatched junction nucleotides: 8. The CDR3 has 14 amino acids. Germline V CDR1 and CDR2: SSHAT, FNYEAQ (reference sequence). CDR3 protein: CASSPYQGAYEQFF. The CDR3 DNA follows: TGTGCCAGCAGCCCCTACCAGGGGGCTTATGAGCAGTTCTTC.

V usage is TRBV5-1 and J usage is TRBJ1-2, with D possibly matching TRBD1 (5 bases). V lost 2 bases and J lost 2, with 7 bases in between. Germline CDR1 reads SGHRS; CDR2 reads YFSETQ. This CDR3 has 13 amino acids. The CDR3 nucleotides read TGCGCCAGCAGCTTCGGGGGGAACTATGGCTACACCTTC. Translation gives CASSFGGNYGYTF.

The chain uses TRBV4-1 and TRBJ2-1; TRBD2 matches 10 bases. The junction had 2 bases not matched to a gene; V was cut back by 5 bases and J by 4 bases. Germline V gives CDR1 MGHRA, CDR2 YSYEKL. This CDR3 is 14 amino acids long. CDR3 sequence: CASSTTSGYNEQFF. CDR3 nucleotide sequence: TGCGCCAGCAGCACGACTAGCGGGTACAATGAGCAGTTCTTC.

The chain uses TRBV5-1 and TRBJ1-6, with a weak D call TRBD1 (5 bases). Germline V gene sequence: CDR1 SGHRS, CDR2 YFSETQ. This CDR3 is built from 14 residues. Trimming cost V 5 bases and J 0 bases, with 6 bases left between them. The CDR3 DNA follows: TGCGCCAGCAGAAGGGGCTCCTATAATTCACCCCTCCACTTT. Encoded protein: CASRRGSYNSPLHF. Using reference TRBV5-1 and TRBJ1-6 for the parts outside the CDR3, the full variable domain is KAGVTQTPRYLIKTRGQQVTLSCSPISGHRSVSWYQQTPGQGLQFLFEYFSETQRNKGNFPGRFSGRQFSNSRSEMNVSTLELGDSALYLCASRRGSYNSPLHFGNGTRLTVT.